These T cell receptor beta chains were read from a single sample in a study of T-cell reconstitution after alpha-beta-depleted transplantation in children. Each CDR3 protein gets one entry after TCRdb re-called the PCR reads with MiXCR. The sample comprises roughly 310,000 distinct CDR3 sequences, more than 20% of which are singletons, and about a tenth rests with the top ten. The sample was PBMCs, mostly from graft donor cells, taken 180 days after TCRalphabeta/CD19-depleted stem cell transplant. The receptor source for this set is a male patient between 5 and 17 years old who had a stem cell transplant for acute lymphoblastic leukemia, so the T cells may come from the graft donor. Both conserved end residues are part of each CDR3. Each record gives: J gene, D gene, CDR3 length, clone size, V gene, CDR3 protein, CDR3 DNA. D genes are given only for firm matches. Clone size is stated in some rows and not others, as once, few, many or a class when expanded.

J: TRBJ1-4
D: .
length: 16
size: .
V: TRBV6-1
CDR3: CASRSRSGVTNEKLFF
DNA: TGTGCCAGCAGATCCCGTTCAGGAGTAACTAATGAAAAACTGTTTTTT

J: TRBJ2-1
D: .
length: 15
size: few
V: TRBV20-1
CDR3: CSARGRTGIYNEQFF
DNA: TGCAGTGCTAGAGGCAGGACTGGAATCTACAATGAGCAGTTCTTC

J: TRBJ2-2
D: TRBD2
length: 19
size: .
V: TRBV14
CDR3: CASSQEPLAGGSPPRELFF
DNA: TGTGCCAGCAGCCAAGAGCCCCTAGCGGGAGGCTCACCACCCCGGGAGCTGTTTTTT

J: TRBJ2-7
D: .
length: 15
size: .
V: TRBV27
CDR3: CASHEGLASKYEQYF
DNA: TGTGCCAGCCACGAGGGGCTAGCGTCCAAGTACGAGCAGTACTTC

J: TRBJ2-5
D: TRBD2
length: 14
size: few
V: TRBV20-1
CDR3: CSAIAGGPEETQYF
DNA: TGCAGTGCTATAGCGGGAGGGCCGGAAGAGACCCAGTACTTC

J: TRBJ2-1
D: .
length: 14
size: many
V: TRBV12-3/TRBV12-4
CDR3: CASSLAASYNEQFF
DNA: TGTGCCAGCAGTTTAGCGGCCTCCTACAATGAGCAGTTCTTC

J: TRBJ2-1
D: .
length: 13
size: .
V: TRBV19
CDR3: CASSMVRYNEQFF
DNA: TGTGCCAGTAGTATGGTCCGATACAATGAGCAGTTCTTC

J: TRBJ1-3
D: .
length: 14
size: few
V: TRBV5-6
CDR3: CASSLRTSGNTIYF
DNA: TGTGCCAGCAGCTTGAGGACCTCTGGAAACACCATATATTTT

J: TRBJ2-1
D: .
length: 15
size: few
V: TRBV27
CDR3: CASSSIRGDFRGQFF
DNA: TGTGCCAGCAGCTCGATAAGGGGGGATTTTCGTGGGCAGTTCTTC

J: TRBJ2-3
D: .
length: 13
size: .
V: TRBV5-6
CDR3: CASSFRTQDTQYF
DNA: TGTGCCAGCAGCTTTCGAACCCAAGATACGCAGTATTTT

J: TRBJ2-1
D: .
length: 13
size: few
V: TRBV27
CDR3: CASSFGGTNEQFF
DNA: TGTGCCAGCAGTTTTGGCGGAACCAATGAGCAGTTCTTC

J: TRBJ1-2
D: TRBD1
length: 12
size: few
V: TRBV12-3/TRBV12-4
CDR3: CASRGQGNGYTF
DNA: TGTGCCAGCAGGGGACAGGGGAACGGCTACACCTTC

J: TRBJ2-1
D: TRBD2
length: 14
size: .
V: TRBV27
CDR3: CASKLAGDGNEQFF
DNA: TGTGCCAGCAAACTAGCGGGAGACGGCAATGAGCAGTTCTTC

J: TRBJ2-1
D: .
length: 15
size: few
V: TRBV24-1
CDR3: CATSPGRSSYNEQFF
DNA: TGTGCCACCAGTCCCGGCCGGAGCTCCTACAATGAGCAGTTCTTC

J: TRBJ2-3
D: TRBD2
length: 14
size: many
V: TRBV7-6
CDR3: CASSTSGRADTQYF
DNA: TGTGCCAGCAGCACTAGCGGGAGGGCAGATACGCAGTATTTT

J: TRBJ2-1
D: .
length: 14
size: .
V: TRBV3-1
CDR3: CASLEAQGGNEQFF
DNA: TGTGCCAGCCTGGAGGCACAGGGCGGCAATGAGCAGTTCTTC

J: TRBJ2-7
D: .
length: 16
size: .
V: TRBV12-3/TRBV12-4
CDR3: CASSPWTQRGSYEQYF
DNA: TGTGCCAGCAGTCCGTGGACACAGCGAGGATCCTACGAGCAGTACTTC

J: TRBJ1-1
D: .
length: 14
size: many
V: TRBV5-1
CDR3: CASSPTGLNTEAFF
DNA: TGCGCCAGCAGCCCGACAGGTTTGAACACTGAAGCTTTCTTT

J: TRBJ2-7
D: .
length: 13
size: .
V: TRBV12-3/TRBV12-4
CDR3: CASSGVRMGEQYF
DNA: TGTGCCAGCAGTGGGGTCCGGATGGGCGAGCAGTACTTC

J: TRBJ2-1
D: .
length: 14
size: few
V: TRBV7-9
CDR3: CASRPPTYYNEQFF
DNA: TGTGCCAGCAGGCCCCCAACGTACTACAATGAGCAGTTCTTC

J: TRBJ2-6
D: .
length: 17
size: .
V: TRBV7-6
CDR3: CASSLAPQATGANVLTF
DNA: TGTGCCAGCAGCTTAGCCCCGCAGGCTACTGGGGCCAACGTCCTGACTTTC

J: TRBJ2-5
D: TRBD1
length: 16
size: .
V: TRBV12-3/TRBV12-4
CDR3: CASSLGVQGVQETQYF
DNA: TGTGCCAGCAGTTTAGGGGTACAGGGGGTACAAGAGACCCAGTACTTC

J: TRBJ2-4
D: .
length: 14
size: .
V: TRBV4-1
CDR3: CASSPPAPLHIQYF
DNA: TGCGCCAGCAGCCCCCCAGCGCCCCTACACATTCAGTACTTC

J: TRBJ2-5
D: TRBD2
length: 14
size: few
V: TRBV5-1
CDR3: CASSVTSGQETQYF
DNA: TGCGCCAGCAGTGTAACTAGCGGACAAGAGACCCAGTACTTC

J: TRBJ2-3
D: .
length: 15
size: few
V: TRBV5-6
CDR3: CASSLGPSGTDTQYF
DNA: TGTGCCAGCAGCTTGGGCCCGTCTGGCACAGATACGCAGTATTTT

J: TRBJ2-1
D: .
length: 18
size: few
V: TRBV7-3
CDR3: CASSLTPILSPLYNEQFF
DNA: TGTGCCAGCAGCTTAACGCCAATACTTAGTCCTTTATACAATGAGCAGTTCTTC

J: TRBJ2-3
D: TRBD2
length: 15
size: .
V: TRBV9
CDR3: CASSAPGLAFDTQYF
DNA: TGTGCCAGCAGCGCCCCGGGACTAGCGTTCGATACGCAGTATTTT

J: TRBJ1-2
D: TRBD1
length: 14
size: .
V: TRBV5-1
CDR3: CASRLKDRGSGYTF
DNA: TGCGCCAGCAGACTGAAGGACAGGGGGTCAGGCTACACCTTC

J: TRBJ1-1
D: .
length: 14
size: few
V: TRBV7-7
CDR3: CASSLGDRRTEAFF
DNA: TGTGCCAGCAGCTTAGGAGACAGGAGGACTGAAGCTTTCTTT